The clone carrying this TCR beta chain was recorded once. Its antigen is undetermined. The data derive from a study of cytomegalovirus exposure and HLA in healthy donors. Study at large: Unique TCRs from HLA-typed donors, 65 million to 85 million of them, were held in an early data release. Study-wide results and caveats: Reportedly, fewer N-insertions than the approximately 690-donor mean appeared in an Asian-associated ancestry cluster in a later analysis. Reportedly, cytomegalovirus status was diagnosed with high sensitivity and specificity. Only CMV serostatus was available as immune exposure information.

The study ran its PCR with 60 Vbeta and 13 Jbeta primers. Data came from immunoSEQ multiplex PCR; TCRdb stores just in-frame clones and leaves some out. Here the sample spans about 150,000 clones, 70% to 80% being singletons. The CDR3 is made up of 12 amino acids. The germline V and J ends were trimmed by 7 bases and 1 base, with 8 bases remaining between them. CDR1 is SGHRS, CDR2 YFSETQ, per germline. This sequence originates from a man aged 35 to 55 in good health and CMV-seronegative. The V and J genes are TRBV5-1 and TRBJ1-1, with D perhaps matching TRBD1 (5 bases). Sequencing input: PBMCs. CDR3 DNA sequence: TGCGCCAGCGGCGGGGGGAACACTGAAGCTTTCTTT. It is translated as CASGGGNTEAFF.